Shown below are 15 T cell receptor beta chains from a single sample sequenced in a study of T cell responses to AZD1222 COVID-19 vaccine. Sequencing was performed with immunoSEQ multiplex PCR; in TCRdb, only in-frame clones are kept and a portion is missing. The sample shows around 140,000 clones, roughly nine tenths of them seen only once. Source: peripheral blood, taken on day 0 of AZD1222 vaccination. The receptor set was obtained from an adult in good health.

The chain carries TRBV7-6 and TRBJ2-5; no definite D call. V was clipped by 4 bases and J by 5 bases, with 11 bases between them. The CDR3 sequence is 13 residues long. Per the germline V gene, CDR1 is SGHVS and CDR2 is FNYEAQ. The CDR3 loop is CASSSRLQETQYF. CDR3 nucleotides: TGTGCCAGCAGCTCCCGCCTACAGGAGACCCAGTACTTC.

This sequence joins TRBV18 and TRBJ2-5; D is ambiguous. The CDR3 has 11 amino acids. Germline V gene lookup returns CDR1 KGHSH and CDR2 LQKENI. V was trimmed by 3 bases and J by 1 base, leaving 0 bases between them. The CDR3 DNA reads TGTGCCAGCTCACCCCAAGAGACCCAGTACTTC. It codes for CASSPQETQYF.

This sequence joins TRBV7-8 and TRBJ1-1; D is perhaps TRBD1 (5 bases). V was trimmed by 1 base and J by 3 bases, leaving 12 bases between them. This CDR3 region has 15 residues. Germline V CDR1 and CDR2: SGHVS, FQNEAQ. The CDR3 loop reads CASSLVARGDTEAFF. In DNA, the CDR3 is TGTGCCAGCAGCTTAGTCGCCCGGGGGGACACTGAAGCTTTCTTT.

The chain joins TRBV6-6 to TRBJ2-2; 7 bases agree with TRBD1. Germline lookup yields CDR1 MNHNY and CDR2 SVGAGI (reference sequence). Germline trimming cut 6 bases from V and 0 bases from J; bases unmatched to any gene: 7. This CDR3 spans 16 amino acids. In DNA form, the CDR3 reads TGTGCCAGCAGACAAACCGGGACAGCGAACACCGGGGAGCTGTTTTTT. This translates into CASRQTGTANTGELFF.

J is TRBJ1-6 and V is TRBV18; D is perhaps TRBD1 (5 bases). V shed 2 bases and J shed 9 bases, with 11 bases lying between them. This CDR3 is 14 amino acids long. Germline lookup yields CDR1 KGHSH and CDR2 LQKENI. CDR3: CASSPKTGGSPLHF. CDR3 nucleotides: TGTGCCAGCTCACCAAAAACAGGAGGTTCACCCCTCCACTTT.

V usage is TRBV15 and J usage is TRBJ2-5; TRBD1 agrees at 8 bases. This CDR3 comprises 14 residues. The ends lost 3 bases at V and 5 bases at J; junction bases unmatched: 5. CDR1 is LNHNV and CDR2 is YYDKDF in the germline V gene (reference sequence). The CDR3 bases are TGTGCCACCAGCAGTGTGACAGGGGCCGAGACCCAGTACTTC. Translating it yields CATSSVTGAETQYF.

The chain links TRBV7-8 to TRBJ2-2, with a weak D call TRBD2 (6 bases). This CDR3 is 16 amino acids long. The V gene lost 8 bases and the J gene lost 3 bases, with 19 bases spanning the gap. The germline CDR1 and CDR2 sequences are SGHVS and FQNEAQ. CDR3 loop: CASGRWGVADTGELFF. CDR3 sequence (DNA): TGTGCCAGCGGACGGTGGGGGGTAGCGGACACCGGGGAGCTGTTTTTT.

This clone appeared once. V usage is TRBV4-3 and J usage is TRBJ2-3; 7 bases fit TRBD2. V was pared by 0 bases and J by 2 bases, with 5 bases of the junction left unmatched. This CDR3 region has 16 residues. Germline V gene sequence: CDR1 LGHNA, CDR2 YSLEER. In nucleotides, the CDR3 is TGCGCCAGCAGCCAAGATCAAACTAGCGCCACAGATACGCAGTATTTT. Its translation is CASSQDQTSATDTQYF.

V and J are TRBV27 and TRBJ2-2, with TRBD1 identical over 11 bases. The length of the CDR3 is 16 residues. The V and J ends lost 5 bases and 6 bases, in that order; junction bases with no gene match: 8. Germline assignment: CDR1 MNHEY and CDR2 SMNVEV (reference sequence). This chain's CDR3 is CASSPRTGGRAGELFF. CDR3 coding DNA: TGTGCCAGCAGTCCTAGGACAGGGGGCAGGGCCGGGGAGCTGTTTTTT.

The sample holds one count of this clone. V and J are TRBV7-9 and TRBJ2-2; D uncertain. The germline CDR1 and CDR2 sequences are SEHNR and FQNEAQ (reference sequence). V was clipped by 2 bases and J by 5 bases, with 9 bases between them. The CDR3 sequence is 14 residues long. Here the CDR3 DNA reads TGTGCCAGCAGCTTAACGCTTCGGACCGGGGAGCTGTTTTTT. Translating it yields CASSLTLRTGELFF.

This clone is a singleton in its sample. This chain links TRBV6-2 or TRBV6-3 with TRBJ2-3; weak D call: TRBD1 (5 bases). Trimming stripped 4 bases from V and 0 bases from J, with 8 bases between. The CDR3 is 14 amino acids. Looked up from germline, CDR1 is MNHEY and CDR2 is SVGEGT. The DNA for the CDR3 is TGTGCCAGCAGTTGGGGCCTTAGCACAGATACGCAGTATTTT. It translates to CASSWGLSTDTQYF.

The gene calls are TRBV7-6 and TRBJ1-1; D is unclear. With 3 bases removed from V and 2 bases from J, the gap between germline ends came to 19 bases. CDR1 is SGHVS, CDR2 FNYEAQ, per germline. The CDR3 totals 17 residues. The CDR3, as DNA: TGTGCCAGCAGCTTCAGGAAGGGTGGCCTACTAAACACTGAAGCTTTCTTT. It specifies CASSFRKGGLLNTEAFF.

This sequence joins TRBV10-3 and TRBJ2-1; no firm D call. The CDR3 has 12 amino acids. Per the germline V gene, CDR1 is ENHRY and CDR2 is SYGVKD. Deletions cut 8 bases from V and 5 bases from J, with 10 bases between. CDR3 DNA: TGTGCCATCCCCCCGGGCCACAATGAGCAGTTCTTC. Translation gives CAIPPGHNEQFF.

The chain links TRBV5-1 to TRBJ2-2; no definite D call. V lost 4 bases and J lost 1, with 11 bases in between. There are 15 residues in the CDR3. Germline V CDR1 and CDR2: SGHRS, YFSETQ. CDR3 loop: CASSHRTMNTGELFF. Here the CDR3 DNA reads TGCGCCAGCAGCCATCGGACGATGAACACCGGGGAGCTGTTTTTT.

V and J are TRBV28 and TRBJ1-2, with D possibly being TRBD1 (6 bases). Trimming took off 3 bases at V and 6 bases at J, with 14 bases between the two ends. CDR3 length: 14 residues. Germline V lookup: CDR1 MDHEN, CDR2 SYDVKM. This CDR3 is CASSFSRGWNGYTF. The CDR3 bases are TGTGCCAGCAGTTTTTCCAGGGGTTGGAATGGCTACACCTTC.